Presented here are 9 T cell receptor beta chains from one specimen sequenced in a study of control samples from healthy donors and cancer patients (dated by TCRdb to the early 2020s). Library prep was done by the immunoSEQ multiplex PCR assay. Held by TCRdb, this immuneACCESS table contains in-frame sequences only and omits some clones. Under half of the omission traces to an unresolved V gene where checked; the cause of the rest is unknown. The table for this sample lists about 110,000 clones; around 80% of them were counted only once. The biggest ten clones account for 6.5% of the sample. The sequenced material came from blood. The receptors here all came from a man between 18 and 35 years old in good health.

The genes are TRBV6-5 and TRBJ1-2, with a tentative D call TRBD1 (5 bases). The CDR3 loop spans 13 amino acids. The germline gives CDR1 MNHEY, CDR2 SVGAGI. The V end was cut by 6 bases, the J end by 3 bases, with 11 bases between. CDR3: CASRKEGHYGYTF. CDR3 nucleotide sequence: TGTGCCAGCAGAAAGGAGGGGCACTATGGCTACACCTTC.

The chain joins TRBV6-2 or TRBV6-3 to TRBJ2-4; TRBD2 aligns across 8 bases. The junction had 12 bases not matched to a gene; V was cut back by 6 bases and J by 2 bases. The germline V gene encodes CDR1 MNHEY and CDR2 SVGEGT. The CDR3 spans 17 residues. This CDR3 reads CASSPRRGALTKNIQYF. The CDR3 DNA sequence: TGTGCCAGCAGCCCCCGGCGGGGGGCGCTTACCAAAAACATTCAGTACTTC.

The chain combines TRBV4-1 with TRBJ1-5; unclear D gene. Germline loops: CDR1 MGHRA, CDR2 YSYEKL. The CDR3 has 14 residues. Trimming took 3 bases from V and 2 from J, leaving 8 bases between them. The CDR3 DNA is TGCGCCAGCAGCCAGGGGTGGGGCAATCAGCCCCAGCATTTT. Translated, it gives CASSQGWGNQPQHF.

The chain uses TRBV3-1 (or the pseudogene TRBV3-2) and TRBJ1-5; TRBD1 matches 7 bases. Germline CDR1 is LGHDT and CDR2 is YNNKEL (reference sequence). The CDR3 has 13 residues. V shed 1 base, J shed 9 bases, and the junction held 3 bases outside the gene matches. The CDR3 bases are TGTGCCAGCAGCCAAGGGGACAGTCCGCCCCAGCATTTT. The encoded protein is CASSQGDSPPQHF.

This clone was counted only a few times. This rearrangement joins TRBV12-3 or TRBV12-4 to TRBJ1-2; D uncertain. V was trimmed by 3 bases and J by 6 bases, leaving 11 bases between them. The CDR3 is made up of 13 amino acids. CDR3 DNA: TGTGCCAGCAGTTTTAGTCAAGCCGATGGCTACACCTTC. Translated: CASSFSQADGYTF.

This chain joins TRBV7-8 and TRBJ1-5; D possibly corresponds to TRBD1 (6 bases). Trimming shortened V by 0 bases and J by 2 bases, and 8 bases separated the two germline ends. The CDR3 extends over 15 amino acids. Germline V gives CDR1 SGHVS, CDR2 FQNEAQ. The CDR3 protein is CASSLAGGRNQPQHF. The DNA for the CDR3 is TGTGCCAGCAGCTTAGCGGGGGGCCGCAATCAGCCCCAGCATTTT.

This clone was observed a handful of times. The chain employs TRBV6-5 and TRBJ2-3, with TRBD2 matching over 12 bases. The junction had 7 bases not matched to a gene; V was cut back by 7 bases and J by 5 bases. This CDR3 spans 15 amino acids. The germline CDR1 and CDR2 sequences are MNHEY and SVGAGI. Written as DNA, the CDR3 is TGTGCCAGCACCATACTAGCGGGGGGTGGAGATACGCAGTATTTT. Its protein is CASTILAGGGDTQYF.

This clone was observed a handful of times. The rearrangement joins TRBV29-1 to TRBJ1-2, with D possibly matching TRBD1 (6 bases). From germline, CDR1 is SQVTM and CDR2 ANQGSEA. This CDR3 contains 14 residues. Trimming removed 6 bases from V and 0 bases from J, with 14 bases in between. The CDR3 DNA reads as TGCAGCGTCCCCCGGGACAAGGCTAACTATGGCTACACCTTC. Its protein is CSVPRDKANYGYTF.

This chain uses TRBV2 with TRBJ1-2; the D is unclear. Germline CDR1 is SNHLY and CDR2 is FYNNEI. CDR3 length: 12 residues. V shed 1 base and J shed 10 bases, with 10 bases lying between them. CDR3 nucleotide sequence: TGTGCCAGCAGTGAAGTACCAAGAGACTACACCTTC. This translates into CASSEVPRDYTF.